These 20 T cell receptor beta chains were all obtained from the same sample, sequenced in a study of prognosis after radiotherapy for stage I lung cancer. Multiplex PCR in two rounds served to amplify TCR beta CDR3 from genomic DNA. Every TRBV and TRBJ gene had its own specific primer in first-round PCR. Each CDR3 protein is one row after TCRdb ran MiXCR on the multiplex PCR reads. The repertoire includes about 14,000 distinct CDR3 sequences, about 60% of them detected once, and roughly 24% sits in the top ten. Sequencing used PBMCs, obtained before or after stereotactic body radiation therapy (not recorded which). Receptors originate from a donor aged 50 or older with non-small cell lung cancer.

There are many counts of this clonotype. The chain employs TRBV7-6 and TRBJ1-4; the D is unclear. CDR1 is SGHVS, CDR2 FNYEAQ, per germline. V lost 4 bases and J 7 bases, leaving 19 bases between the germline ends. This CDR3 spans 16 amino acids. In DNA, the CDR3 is TGTGCCAGCAGCTCAAGTACGCGTTACGTGCCTGAAAAACTGTTTTTT. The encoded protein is CASSSSTRYVPEKLFF.

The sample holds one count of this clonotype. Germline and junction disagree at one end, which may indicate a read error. The CDR3 coding sequence is TGTGCCAGCAGTTACGAGTGGACTATCGGGTGCACATATACGCAGTATTTT. Its translation: CASSYEWTIGCTYTQYF. The rearrangement links TRBV6-2 or TRBV6-3 to TRBJ2-3, with D possibly being TRBD2 (6 bases). Germline loops: CDR1 MNHEY, CDR2 SVGEGT. The CDR3 has 17 amino acids.

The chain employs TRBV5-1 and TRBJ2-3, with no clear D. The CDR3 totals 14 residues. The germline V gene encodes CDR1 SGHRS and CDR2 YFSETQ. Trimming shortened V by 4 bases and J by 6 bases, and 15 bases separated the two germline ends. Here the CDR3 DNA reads TGCGCCAGCAGCGCTCAAGGGCCGATGGATACGCAGTATTTT. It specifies CASSAQGPMDTQYF.

CDR3 region: CSARGGYEQYF. CDR3 nucleotides: TGCAGTGCTAGGGGAGGTTACGAGCAGTACTTC. The chain recombines TRBV20-1 with TRBJ2-7; D is perhaps TRBD2 (6 bases). Per the germline V gene, CDR1 is DFQATT and CDR2 is SNEGSKA (reference sequence). Trimming took off 3 bases at V and 4 bases at J, with 7 bases between the two ends. CDR3 size: 11 residues.

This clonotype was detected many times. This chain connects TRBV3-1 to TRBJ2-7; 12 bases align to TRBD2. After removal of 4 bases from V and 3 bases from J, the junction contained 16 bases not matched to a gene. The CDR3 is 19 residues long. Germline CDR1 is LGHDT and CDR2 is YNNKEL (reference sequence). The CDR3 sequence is CASSPGGAPGLAGIYEQYF. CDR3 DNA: TGTGCCAGCAGCCCAGGTGGCGCGCCGGGACTAGCGGGCATCTACGAGCAGTACTTC.

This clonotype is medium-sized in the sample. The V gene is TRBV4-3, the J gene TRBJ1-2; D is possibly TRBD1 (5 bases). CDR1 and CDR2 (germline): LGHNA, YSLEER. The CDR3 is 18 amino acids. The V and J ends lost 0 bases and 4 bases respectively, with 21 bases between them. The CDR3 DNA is TGCGCCAGCAGCCAAGATAGGGCCCAGGGCCTCGTTATCTATGGCTACACCTTC. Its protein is CASSQDRAQGLVIYGYTF.

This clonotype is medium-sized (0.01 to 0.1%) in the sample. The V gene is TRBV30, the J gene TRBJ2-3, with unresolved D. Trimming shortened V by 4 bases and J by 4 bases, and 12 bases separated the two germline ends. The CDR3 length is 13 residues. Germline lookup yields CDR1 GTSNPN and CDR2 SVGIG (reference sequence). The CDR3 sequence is CAWKRFRPDTQYF. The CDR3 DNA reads TGTGCCTGGAAGCGTTTCCGCCCAGATACGCAGTATTTT.

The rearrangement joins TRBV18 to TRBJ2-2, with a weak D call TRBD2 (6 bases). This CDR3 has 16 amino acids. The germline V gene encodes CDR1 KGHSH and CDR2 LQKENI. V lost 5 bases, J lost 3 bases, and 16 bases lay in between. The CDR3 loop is CASSEEGSWYTGELFF. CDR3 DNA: TGTGCCAGCTCAGAGGAGGGCTCTTGGTACACCGGGGAGCTGTTTTTT.

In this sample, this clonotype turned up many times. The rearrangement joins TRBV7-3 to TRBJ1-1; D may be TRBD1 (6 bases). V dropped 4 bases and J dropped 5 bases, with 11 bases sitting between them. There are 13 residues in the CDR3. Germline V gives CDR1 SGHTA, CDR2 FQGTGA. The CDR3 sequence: CASSSRGGTEAFF. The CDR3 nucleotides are TGTGCCAGCAGCTCCAGGGGAGGAACTGAAGCTTTCTTT.

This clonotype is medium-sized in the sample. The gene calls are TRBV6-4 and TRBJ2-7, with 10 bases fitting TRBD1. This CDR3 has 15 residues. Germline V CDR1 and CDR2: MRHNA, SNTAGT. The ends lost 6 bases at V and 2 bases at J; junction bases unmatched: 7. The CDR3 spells CASREAGTGAYEQYF. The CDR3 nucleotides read TGTGCCAGCAGAGAGGCCGGGACAGGGGCCTACGAGCAGTACTTC.

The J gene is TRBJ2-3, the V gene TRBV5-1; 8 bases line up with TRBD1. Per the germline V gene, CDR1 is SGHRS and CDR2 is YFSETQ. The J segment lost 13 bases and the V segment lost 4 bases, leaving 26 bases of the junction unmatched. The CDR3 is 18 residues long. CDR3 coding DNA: TGCGCCAGCAGCAACGCGCAGGGGGCGCTAGGGGTTCCAGATAAGAAGTATTTT. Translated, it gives CASSNAQGALGVPDKKYF. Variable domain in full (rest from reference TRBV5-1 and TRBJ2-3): KAGVTQTPRYLIKTRGQQVTLSCSPISGHRSVSWYQQTPGQGLQFLFEYFSETQRNKGNFPGRFSGRQFSNSRSEMNVSTLELGDSALYLCASSNAQGALGVPDKKYFGPGTRLTVL.

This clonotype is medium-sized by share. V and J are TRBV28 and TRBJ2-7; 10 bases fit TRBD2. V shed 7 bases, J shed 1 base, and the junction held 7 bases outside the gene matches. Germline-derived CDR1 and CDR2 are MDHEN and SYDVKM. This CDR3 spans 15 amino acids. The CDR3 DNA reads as TGTGCCAGCACCCCCAGGACTAGCGGTTCCTACGAGCAGTACTTC. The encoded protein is CASTPRTSGSYEQYF.

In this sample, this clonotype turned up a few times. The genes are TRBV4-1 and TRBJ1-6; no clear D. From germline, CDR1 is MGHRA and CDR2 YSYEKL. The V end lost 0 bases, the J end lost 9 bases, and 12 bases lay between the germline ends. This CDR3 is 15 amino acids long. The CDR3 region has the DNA TGCGCCAGCAGCCAAGACTTGGGTCTGGGTTCACCCCTCCACTTT. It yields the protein CASSQDLGLGSPLHF.

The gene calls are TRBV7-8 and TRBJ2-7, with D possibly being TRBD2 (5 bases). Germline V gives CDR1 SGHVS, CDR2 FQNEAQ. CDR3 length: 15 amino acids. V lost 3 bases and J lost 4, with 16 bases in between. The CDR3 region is CASSFSPGKGYEQYF. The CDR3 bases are TGTGCCAGCAGCTTCAGCCCGGGGAAAGGGTACGAGCAGTACTTC.

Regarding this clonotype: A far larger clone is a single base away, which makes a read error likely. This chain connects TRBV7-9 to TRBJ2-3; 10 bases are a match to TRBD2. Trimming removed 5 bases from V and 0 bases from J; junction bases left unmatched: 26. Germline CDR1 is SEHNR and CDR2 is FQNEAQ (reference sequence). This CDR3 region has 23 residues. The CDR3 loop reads CASSPCLAGDLFPTTTSTDTQYF. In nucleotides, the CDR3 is TGTGCCAGCAGCCCTTGTCTAGCGGGAGACCTGTTCCCAACTACAACTAGCACAGATACGCAGTATTTT.

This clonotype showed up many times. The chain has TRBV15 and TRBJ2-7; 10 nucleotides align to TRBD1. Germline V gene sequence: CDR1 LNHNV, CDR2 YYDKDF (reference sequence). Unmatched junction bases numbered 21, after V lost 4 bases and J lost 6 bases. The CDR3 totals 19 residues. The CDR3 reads CATSNTKLYGTGAAREQYF. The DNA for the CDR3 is TGTGCCACCAGCAACACAAAGCTCTACGGGACAGGGGCGGCGCGCGAGCAGTACTTC.

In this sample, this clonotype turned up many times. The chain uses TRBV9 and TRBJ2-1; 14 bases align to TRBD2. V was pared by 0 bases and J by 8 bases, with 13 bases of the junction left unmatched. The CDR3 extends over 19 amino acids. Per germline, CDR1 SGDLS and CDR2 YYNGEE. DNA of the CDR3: TGTGCCAGCAGCGTAGCACCCCCCGGGACTAGCGGGAGCAGTTATGAGCAGTTCTTC. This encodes CASSVAPPGTSGSSYEQFF.

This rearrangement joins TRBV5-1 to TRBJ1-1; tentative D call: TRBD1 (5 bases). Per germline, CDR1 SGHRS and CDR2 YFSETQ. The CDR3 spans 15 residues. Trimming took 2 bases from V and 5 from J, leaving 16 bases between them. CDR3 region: CASSLDGRRGTEAFF. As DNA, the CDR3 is TGCGCCAGCAGCTTAGACGGACGGAGGGGTACTGAAGCTTTCTTT. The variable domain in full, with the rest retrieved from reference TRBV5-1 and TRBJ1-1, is KAGVTQTPRYLIKTRGQQVTLSCSPISGHRSVSWYQQTPGQGLQFLFEYFSETQRNKGNFPGRFSGRQFSNSRSEMNVSTLELGDSALYLCASSLDGRRGTEAFFGQGTRLTVV.

The CDR3 reads CASSLIPGSGRAEQFF. As DNA, the CDR3 is TGCGCCAGCAGCTTGATCCCTGGGAGCGGGCGGGCTGAGCAGTTCTTC. This chain connects TRBV5-1 to TRBJ2-1, with TRBD2 as a possible D gene (6 bases). V was clipped by 1 base and J by 9 bases, with 20 bases between them. Germline CDR1 is SGHRS and CDR2 is YFSETQ. This CDR3 is built from 16 residues.

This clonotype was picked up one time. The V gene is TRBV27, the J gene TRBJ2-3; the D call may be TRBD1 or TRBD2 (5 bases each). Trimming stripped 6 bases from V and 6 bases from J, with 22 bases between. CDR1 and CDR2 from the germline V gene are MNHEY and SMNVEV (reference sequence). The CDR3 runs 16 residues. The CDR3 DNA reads TGTGCCAGCAGAACGACAACGAGGGGAAGGGTGGATACGCAGTATTTT. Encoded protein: CASRTTTRGRVDTQYF.